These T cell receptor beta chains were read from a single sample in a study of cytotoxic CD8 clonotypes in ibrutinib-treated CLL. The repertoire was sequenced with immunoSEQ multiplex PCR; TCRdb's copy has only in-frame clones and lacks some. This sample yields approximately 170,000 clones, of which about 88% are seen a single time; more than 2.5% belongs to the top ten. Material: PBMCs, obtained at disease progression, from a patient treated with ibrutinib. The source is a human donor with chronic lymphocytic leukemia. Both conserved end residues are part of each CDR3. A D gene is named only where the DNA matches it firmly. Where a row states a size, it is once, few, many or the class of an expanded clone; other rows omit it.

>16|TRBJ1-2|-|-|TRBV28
CASLSGVSGLMGGYTF
TGTGCCAGCCTTTCAGGGGTCTCTGGGTTGATGGGTGGCTACACCTTC
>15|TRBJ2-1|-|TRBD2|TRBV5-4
CASSLLAGGGGEQFF
TGTGCCAGCAGCTTACTAGCGGGAGGGGGAGGTGAGCAGTTCTTC
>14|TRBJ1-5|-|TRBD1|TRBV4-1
CASRRQGSNQPQHF
TGCGCCAGCAGGCGACAGGGTAGCAATCAGCCCCAGCATTTT
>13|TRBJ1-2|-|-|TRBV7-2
CASSLGQAGGYTF
TGTGCCAGCAGCTTAGGACAGGCAGGGGGCTACACCTTC
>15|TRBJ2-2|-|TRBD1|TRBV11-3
CASSGGQGRAGELFF
TGTGCCAGCAGCGGGGGACAGGGGAGGGCCGGGGAGCTGTTTTTT
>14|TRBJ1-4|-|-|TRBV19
CASRVGQPNEKLFF
TGTGCCAGTAGGGTCGGACAGCCTAATGAAAAACTGTTTTTT
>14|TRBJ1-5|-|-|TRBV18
CASSPRGGNQPQHF
TGTGCCAGCTCACCTCGGGGAGGCAATCAGCCCCAGCATTTT
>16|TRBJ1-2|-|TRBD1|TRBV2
CASIREQGTLDYGYTF
TGTGCCAGCATTAGAGAACAGGGGACCCTTGACTATGGCTACACCTTC
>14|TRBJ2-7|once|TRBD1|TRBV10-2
CASSDWGTGYEQYF
TGCGCCAGCAGTGATTGGGGGACAGGCTACGAGCAGTACTTC
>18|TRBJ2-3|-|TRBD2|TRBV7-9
CASSSGEREGRSTDTQYF
TGTGCCAGCAGCTCCGGGGAGCGGGAGGGCCGGAGCACAGATACGCAGTATTTT
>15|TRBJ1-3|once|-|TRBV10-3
CAISEGAVAGNTIYF
TGTGCCATCAGTGAGGGGGCGGTAGCTGGAAACACCATATATTTT
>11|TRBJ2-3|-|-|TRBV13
CASSFSDTQYF
TGTGCCAGCAGCTTTTCAGATACGCAGTATTTT
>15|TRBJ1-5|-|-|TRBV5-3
CARSLGGQRDQPQHF
TGTGCCAGAAGCTTGGGGGGACAAAGGGATCAGCCCCAGCATTTT
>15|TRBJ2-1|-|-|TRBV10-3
CAISEDGTGGNEQFF
TGTGCCATCAGTGAAGACGGGACGGGTGGTAATGAGCAGTTCTTC
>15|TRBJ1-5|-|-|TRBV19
CASSPRGQGYQPQHF
TGTGCCAGTAGTCCGCGGGGTCAGGGATACCAGCCCCAGCATTTT
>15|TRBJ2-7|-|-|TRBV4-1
CASSQVFGIGYEQYF
TGCGCCAGCAGCCAAGTATTTGGGATCGGGTACGAGCAGTACTTC
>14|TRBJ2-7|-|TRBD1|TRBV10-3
CAISVRDRGYEQYF
TGTGCCATCAGTGTCCGGGACAGGGGTTACGAGCAGTACTTC
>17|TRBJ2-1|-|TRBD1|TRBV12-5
CASGPPLGQSSYNEQFF
TGTGCTAGTGGTCCCCCCTTGGGACAGAGCTCCTACAATGAGCAGTTCTTC
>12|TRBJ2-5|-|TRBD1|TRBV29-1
CSGGQVQETQYF
TGCAGCGGTGGACAGGTCCAAGAGACCCAGTACTTC
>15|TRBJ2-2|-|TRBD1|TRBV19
CASSIAGGITGELFF
TGTGCCAGTAGTATTGCAGGGGGTATAACCGGGGAGCTGTTTTTT
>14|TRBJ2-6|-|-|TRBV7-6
CASSPDSGANVLTF
TGTGCCAGCAGCCCAGACTCTGGGGCCAACGTCCTGACTTTC